The 22 T cell receptor beta chains in this list originate from one sample, sequenced in a study of shared T cell receptors in the human thymus. The table came from immunoSEQ multiplex PCR; TCRdb's copy has only in-frame clones and leaves some out. This table has 500,000 to 850,000 clones, around 87% appearing once. These same records also appear under a second study, on human thymus T cells.

The source material was thymocytes. Source of these receptors: a boy in the first two years of life with a congenital heart defect.

The chain combines TRBV10-2 with TRBJ1-5; D remains ambiguous. V was trimmed by 6 bases and J by 4 bases, leaving 10 bases between them. Germline V gene sequence: CDR1 WSHSY, CDR2 SAAADI. The CDR3 is 13 amino acids. This chain's CDR3 is CASSKGVNQPQHF. The CDR3 nucleotides read TGCGCCAGCAGCAAAGGAGTGAATCAGCCCCAGCATTTT.

The V gene is TRBV27, the J gene TRBJ1-5, with a weak D call TRBD1 (6 bases). CDR1 is MNHEY, CDR2 SMNVEV, per germline (reference sequence). The CDR3 contains 13 residues. V shed 5 bases and J shed 7 bases, with 12 bases lying between them. The DNA for the CDR3 is TGTGCCAGCAGTACACAGGGACGCCAGCCCCAGCATTTT. It yields the protein CASSTQGRQPQHF.

The table lists this clone with a few counts. This chain's CDR3 is CASSSGGQRGGYEQYF. For the CDR3, the DNA is TGTGCCAGCAGCTCCGGCGGGCAGCGAGGAGGCTACGAGCAGTACTTC. The chain recombines TRBV5-6 with TRBJ2-7; tentative D call: TRBD2 (5 bases). This CDR3 region has 16 residues. Trimming removed 3 bases at V and 3 bases at J, with 19 bases between. Germline CDR1 and CDR2: SGHDT and YYEEEE.

The V and J genes are TRBV28 and TRBJ1-3; TRBD1 matches 7 bases. CDR3 length: 17 residues. V lost 7 bases to trimming and J lost 1 base; unmatched junction nucleotides: 13. The germline gives CDR1 MDHEN, CDR2 SYDVKM. The CDR3 sequence: CASTNHSHRGSGNTIYF. The CDR3 coding sequence is TGTGCCAGCACCAACCACTCCCACAGGGGTTCTGGAAACACCATATATTTT.

The V gene is TRBV6-1, the J gene TRBJ1-3; 8 bases map to TRBD1. The CDR3 has 16 residues. Per germline, CDR1 MNHNS and CDR2 SASEGT. The V segment lost 2 bases and the J segment 4 bases; nucleotides outside the gene matches: 7. The CDR3: CASSELRDRRGNTIYF. The CDR3 nucleotides read TGTGCCAGCAGTGAATTGCGGGACAGGAGAGGAAACACCATATATTTT.

The V gene is TRBV28, the J gene TRBJ1-4; TRBD1 is a possible D gene (5 bases). This CDR3 is built from 18 residues. Trimming removed 7 bases from V and 4 bases from J, with 25 bases in between. In germline, CDR1 is MDHEN, CDR2 SYDVKM. The CDR3 sequence is CASICRAPRAGINEKLFF. CDR3 DNA: TGTGCCAGCATTTGCCGCGCTCCTCGGGCAGGGATTAATGAAAAACTGTTTTTT.

This clone has just one count. The gene calls are TRBV27 and TRBJ2-7; TRBD1 agrees at 9 bases. This CDR3 has 14 amino acids. The germline gives CDR1 MNHEY, CDR2 SMNVEV (reference sequence). Unmatched junction bases numbered 7, after V lost 6 bases and J lost 4 bases. The DNA for the CDR3 is TGTGCCAGCAGAATTCGGGACAGGGCGTACGAGCAGTACTTC. Protein: CASRIRDRAYEQYF.

The chain employs TRBV9 and TRBJ2-7, with 7 bases that match TRBD2. In germline, CDR1 is SGDLS, CDR2 YYNGEE. Unmatched junction bases numbered 5, after V lost 0 bases and J lost 2 bases. This CDR3 region has 15 residues. The DNA of the CDR3 is TGTGCCAGCAGCGTAGGGGGGGGAGCCGCCTACGAGCAGTACTTC. This codes for CASSVGGGAAYEQYF.

The chain employs TRBV28 and TRBJ2-3; D might be TRBD2 (5 bases). The CDR3 has 17 amino acids. With 5 bases removed from V and 4 bases from J, the gap between germline ends came to 22 bases. Germline V gene sequence: CDR1 MDHEN, CDR2 SYDVKM. This CDR3 reads CASSLERVGFVPDTQYF. The CDR3, as DNA: TGTGCCAGCAGTCTCGAGAGGGTGGGATTTGTGCCAGATACGCAGTATTTT.

This clone was recorded only once. The V and J genes are TRBV18 and TRBJ2-3, with D possibly being TRBD2 (6 bases). Germline values: CDR1 KGHSH, CDR2 LQKENI. This CDR3 contains 19 residues. V was pared by 1 base and J by 1 base, with 21 bases between. The CDR3 protein is CASSPRDRERGWGTDTQYF. CDR3 nucleotides: TGTGCCAGCTCACCACGTGACCGGGAGAGAGGGTGGGGCACAGATACGCAGTATTTT.

The chain joins TRBV7-9 to TRBJ1-5; 12 bases fit TRBD1. The CDR3 totals 18 residues. V was clipped by 1 base and J by 5 bases; unmatched bases: 9. Germline assignment: CDR1 SEHNR and CDR2 FQNEAQ (reference sequence). DNA of the CDR3: TGTGCCAGCAGCTTAGACGGGACAGGGGGCACGGGTTATCAGCCCCAGCATTTT. This codes for CASSLDGTGGTGYQPQHF.

This clone was detected only a few times. CDR3 bases: TGTGCCAGCAGCTTGGGGGGGGGTAGCGGGAGAAACAGAACCGGGGAGCTGTTTTTT. This codes for CASSLGGGSGRNRTGELFF. The J gene is TRBJ2-2, the V gene TRBV11-3; 9 bases map to TRBD2. Trimming removed 3 bases from V and 5 bases from J; junction bases left unmatched: 16. Per germline, CDR1 SGHNT and CDR2 YENEEA. The CDR3 contains 19 residues.

The chain employs TRBV14 and TRBJ1-3, with D maybe TRBD1 (5 bases). The CDR3 consists of 16 residues. Germline V gene lookup returns CDR1 SGHDN and CDR2 FVKESK. Trimming pared 0 bases from V and 0 bases from J, leaving 9 bases between. This CDR3 is CASSQDGGDSGNTIYF. The DNA of the CDR3 is TGTGCCAGCAGCCAAGATGGGGGGGACTCTGGAAACACCATATATTTT. The variable domain in full, with the rest retrieved from reference TRBV14 and TRBJ1-3, is EAGVTQFPSHSVIEKGQTVTLRCDPISGHDNLYWYRRVMGKEIKFLLHFVKESKQDESGMPNNRFLAERTGGTYSTLKVQPAELEDSGVYFCASSQDGGDSGNTIYFGEGSWLTVV.

The chain has TRBV28 and TRBJ2-7, with a possible D match to TRBD1 (6 bases). CDR1 is MDHEN, CDR2 SYDVKM, per germline. The germline V and J ends were trimmed by 6 bases and 2 bases, with 17 bases remaining between them. This CDR3 comprises 15 residues. The CDR3, as DNA: TGTGCCAGCAGCCACCGTGGACAGAGGACCTACGAGCAGTACTTC. It codes for CASSHRGQRTYEQYF.

This sequence joins TRBV5-1 and TRBJ2-5, with 7 nucleotides matching TRBD2. J was trimmed by 5 bases and V by 1 base; bases with no gene match: 8. Germline loops: CDR1 SGHRS, CDR2 YFSETQ. This CDR3 region has 15 residues. CDR3 sequence: CASSLFRTRRETQYF. The CDR3 nucleotides read TGCGCCAGCAGCTTGTTCAGGACTAGGCGGGAGACCCAGTACTTC. The full variable domain, completed using reference TRBV5-1 and TRBJ2-5, is KAGVTQTPRYLIKTRGQQVTLSCSPISGHRSVSWYQQTPGQGLQFLFEYFSETQRNKGNFPGRFSGRQFSNSRSEMNVSTLELGDSALYLCASSLFRTRRETQYFGPGTRLLVL.

The gene calls are TRBV5-6 and TRBJ2-7, with D perhaps TRBD2 (6 bases). Trimming pared 0 bases from V and 0 bases from J, leaving 10 bases between. Germline CDR1 reads SGHDT; CDR2 reads YYEEEE. The CDR3 loop spans 15 amino acids. CDR3 nucleotide sequence: TGTGCCAGCAGCTTGGGCGGGACCAGCTCCTACGAGCAGTACTTC. As protein: CASSLGGTSSYEQYF.

The chain uses TRBV6-6 and TRBJ2-7, with D possibly being TRBD1 (6 bases). Per the germline V gene, CDR1 is MNHNY and CDR2 is SVGAGI (reference sequence). V was shortened by 5 bases and J by 0 bases, with 8 bases between the two germline ends. CDR3 length equals 13 residues. The CDR3 is CASSRDNSYEQYF. Written as DNA, the CDR3 is TGTGCCAGCAGTCGGGACAACTCCTACGAGCAGTACTTC.

This clone has a single count. V is TRBV9 and J is TRBJ1-4; TRBD1 matches at 9 bases. The V gene's germline CDR1 is SGDLS and CDR2 YYNGEE. CDR3 length: 16 residues. V lost 4 bases to trimming and J lost 7 bases; unmatched junction nucleotides: 11. CDR3 sequence: CASSSRGTGLREKLFF. The CDR3 DNA reads TGTGCCAGCAGCAGTCGCGGGACAGGGCTTCGTGAAAAACTGTTTTTT. Full variable domain (rest looked up from reference TRBV9 and TRBJ1-4): DSGVTQTPKHLITATGQRVTLRCSPRSGDLSVYWYQQSLDQGLQFLIQYYNGEERAKGNILERFSAQQFPDLHSELNLSSLELGDSALYFCASSSRGTGLREKLFFGSGTQLSVL.

The genes are TRBV7-9 and TRBJ2-7; TRBD2 matches 13 bases. After removal of 5 bases from V and 2 bases from J, the junction contained 6 bases not matched to a gene. There are 16 residues in the CDR3. CDR1 is SEHNR and CDR2 is FQNEAQ in the germline V gene (reference sequence). The CDR3 DNA sequence: TGTGCCAGCAGCCCCCAGACTAGCGGGAGGCCCTACGAGCAGTACTTC. Its translation is CASSPQTSGRPYEQYF.

The J gene is TRBJ2-2, the V gene TRBV5-1; tentative D call: TRBD1 (5 bases). The germline V gene has CDR1 SGHRS and CDR2 YFSETQ. The CDR3 extends over 16 amino acids. Trimming pared 0 bases from V and 0 bases from J, leaving 9 bases between. The chain's CDR3 is CASSLVAGPNTGELFF. CDR3 DNA: TGCGCCAGCAGCTTGGTAGCAGGGCCGAACACCGGGGAGCTGTTTTTT.

This chain joins TRBV10-3 and TRBJ2-6, with D possibly being TRBD1 (6 bases). CDR1 ENHRY and CDR2 SYGVKD come from the germline V gene. This CDR3 comprises 18 residues. Deletions cut 3 bases from V and 2 bases from J, with 17 bases between. The CDR3 protein is CAISDLGADWTGANVLTF. In nucleotides, the CDR3 is TGTGCCATCAGTGATTTGGGGGCAGACTGGACTGGGGCCAACGTCCTGACTTTC.

This clone was counted a few times. This chain uses TRBV6-1 with TRBJ1-3; TRBD1 is a possible D gene (5 bases). The CDR3 is 17 amino acids. In germline, CDR1 is MNHNS, CDR2 SASEGT. Trimming took off 1 base at V and 0 bases at J, with 13 bases between the two ends. The CDR3 sequence is CASSEENDSASGNTIYF. CDR3 sequence (DNA): TGTGCCAGCAGTGAAGAAAACGACAGTGCCTCTGGAAACACCATATATTTT.